This T cell receptor beta chain appears in the sequencing data of a study of neurological immune-mediated disorders. Overall study results and limits: Private repertoires in all groups were suggested by the finding that expanded clones across subjects shared no CDR3 amino acid sequences.

The table lists this clonotype with a few counts. Its antigen is undetermined. One entry per CDR3 protein results from TCRdb running MiXCR on the 5' RACE reads. This sample has about 62,000 distinct CDR3 sequences, with approximately 3.7% found just once. Per the germline V gene, CDR1 is MNHEY and CDR2 is SVGAGI. Trimming removed 4 bases from V and 4 bases from J; junction bases left unmatched: 8. The CDR3 has 15 amino acids. The source material was PBMCs. The chain is built from TRBV6-5 and TRBJ1-1; 8 bases line up with TRBD1. This clonotype was sampled from a woman aged 45-59 years with multiple sclerosis. The DNA for the CDR3 is TGTGCCAGCAGTTCTAGGACAGGGAAGTTCACTGAAGCTTTCTTT. It translates to CASSSRTGKFTEAFF.